This section outlines one T cell receptor (beta chain) sequence together with its context. The antigen is unknown. A single heparinised blood sample, averaging approximately 0.12 L, was obtained per donor. Sorted populations all had greater than 95% purity. The source of the sample is a study of beta chain features in type 1 diabetes. Study findings and constraints: Shortening of TCRB CDR3s, moderate but significant, appeared in all four CD4+ subsets of Type 1 diabetes patients. Shorter templates might be favored by PCR, and equally so in patients and in controls. Sampled from patients, naive, central memory and Treg TCRB repertoires appeared more similar than those sampled from healthy donors.

V lost 4 bases to trimming and J lost 3 bases, with 14 bases between them. CDR3 length: 15 amino acids. Reverse transcription of all isolated RNA meant that expressed TCRB transcripts were sequenced. TCRdb's table, derived via immunoSEQ multiplex PCR, lists solely in-frame clones and lacks some. The table lists 630,000 or so clones, about 14% of them singletons. The specimen sequenced was naive CD4+ T cells from blood. The clonotype comes from a man between 18 and 35 years old with type 1 diabetes. The chain has TRBV23-1 and TRBJ2-3, with D perhaps being TRBD1 or TRBD2 (5 bases each). TRBV23-1 is filed as an ORF, its function uncertain. The CDR3 nucleotides read TGCGCCAGCAGTCGGGTGGGGCCGGGGACAGATACGCAGTATTTT. Residues: CASSRVGPGTDTQYF.